The next 27 T cell receptor beta chains were all read from a single sample in a study of blood T cell repertoires in COVID-19. Data came from immunoSEQ multiplex PCR; TCRdb stores just in-frame clones and leaves some out. This table has fewer than 55,000 clones, 80% to 85% appearing once. Sequencing was performed on peripheral blood. These TCRs come from a woman of 80 years or more with COVID-19, enrolled during active disease.

This clone was seen a single time. The V call is TRBV27, the J call TRBJ2-7; TRBD1 is a possible D gene (6 bases). Germline V gene data show CDR1 as MNHEY and CDR2 as SMNVEV (reference sequence). Trimming removed 5 bases at V and 2 bases at J, with 10 bases between. The CDR3 contains 13 residues. Here the CDR3 DNA reads TGTGCCAGCAGTCTTGGACAGCCCTACGAGCAGTACTTC. This sequence encodes CASSLGQPYEQYF.

The rearrangement joins TRBV9 to TRBJ2-3; no reliable D call. The V gene lost 0 bases and the J gene lost 6 bases, with 11 bases spanning the gap. Germline V gene lookup returns CDR1 SGDLS and CDR2 YYNGEE. This CDR3 has 14 amino acids. The CDR3 DNA reads as TGTGCCAGCAGCGTAGATTGGCTGATGGATACGCAGTATTTT. Translating it yields CASSVDWLMDTQYF.

V gene TRBV27 combines with J gene TRBJ2-1; 9 nucleotides align to TRBD2. Germline CDR1 reads MNHEY; CDR2 reads SMNVEV (reference sequence). The V segment lost 8 bases and the J segment 3 bases; nucleotides outside the gene matches: 8. This CDR3 region has 15 residues. The CDR3 DNA is TGTGCCAGCTCTCCCTTAGCGGGAGACTACAATGAGCAGTTCTTC. Amino acids: CASSPLAGDYNEQFF.

J is TRBJ2-1 and V is TRBV5-1; unclear D gene. The CDR3 has 15 residues. Germline V CDR1 and CDR2: SGHRS, YFSETQ. V dropped 0 bases and J dropped 0 bases, with 7 bases sitting between them. CDR3 sequence reads: CASSLAASSYNEQFF. CDR3 nucleotide sequence: TGCGCCAGCAGCTTGGCCGCCAGCTCCTACAATGAGCAGTTCTTC.

CDR3 region: CASSHQGTGEEKLFF. The CDR3 DNA sequence: TGTGCCAGTAGTCACCAGGGGACAGGGGAAGAAAAACTGTTTTTT. The chain uses TRBV19 and TRBJ1-4, with 10 bases that match TRBD1. Germline CDR1 LNHDA, CDR2 SQIVND (reference sequence). V lost 5 bases to trimming and J lost 8 bases; unmatched junction nucleotides: 8. The CDR3 consists of 15 residues.

The chain uses TRBV27 and TRBJ2-6; D unclear. V gave up 5 bases and J gave up 1 base, with 9 bases separating them. Germline V lookup: CDR1 MNHEY, CDR2 SMNVEV (reference sequence). The CDR3 sequence is 15 residues long. CDR3 sequence reads: CASSNTYSGANVLTF. The CDR3 DNA follows: TGTGCCAGCAGTAATACCTATTCTGGGGCCAACGTCCTGACTTTC.

The J gene is TRBJ1-2, the V gene TRBV19; 10 bases agree with TRBD1. Germline loops: CDR1 LNHDA, CDR2 SQIVND (reference sequence). The CDR3 length is 16 residues. J gave up 0 bases and V 6 bases, and 7 bases lay outside the gene matches. The CDR3 sequence: CASRTTGGRSNYGYTF. CDR3 nucleotide sequence: TGTGCCAGTAGGACGACAGGGGGCCGGTCTAACTATGGCTACACCTTC.

The CDR3 DNA reads as TGTGCCAGCATAGATGTCGACAGGGGGAACACAGATACGCAGTATTTT. Protein product: CASIDVDRGNTDTQYF. The genes are TRBV27 and TRBJ2-3; 9 bases are a match to TRBD1. The germline V gene encodes CDR1 MNHEY and CDR2 SMNVEV (reference sequence). J was trimmed by 2 bases and V by 7 bases; bases with no gene match: 10. This CDR3 region has 16 residues.

V usage is TRBV7-9 and J usage is TRBJ2-7; 9 bases match TRBD1. Losses at the gene ends were 8 bases for V and 0 bases for J; bases not matched to a gene: 5. CDR1 SEHNR and CDR2 FQNEAQ come from the germline V gene (reference sequence). The CDR3 runs 14 residues. This CDR3 is CASEGTGSSYEQYF. The CDR3, as DNA: TGTGCCAGCGAGGGGACAGGGAGCTCCTACGAGCAGTACTTC.

The chain couples TRBV28 to TRBJ1-1, with 7 bases aligning to TRBD1. Germline CDR1 and CDR2: MDHEN and SYDVKM. V lost 1 base, J lost 9 bases, and 8 bases stayed unmatched. The CDR3 has 14 residues. The CDR3 sequence: CASSLSATGLKAFF. In DNA, the CDR3 is TGTGCCAGCAGTTTATCCGCGACAGGGCTAAAAGCTTTCTTT.

The chain is built from TRBV6-5 and TRBJ1-1, with a tentative D call TRBD1 (6 bases). Germline V CDR1 and CDR2: MNHEY, SVGAGI. The CDR3 contains 13 residues. V was clipped by 9 bases and J by 0 bases, with 11 bases between them. The CDR3 protein is CASRTVLNTEAFF. The CDR3 DNA is TGTGCCAGTCGGACAGTTTTGAACACTGAAGCTTTCTTT.

The CDR3 DNA reads TGCGCCAGCAATCGGAATTTCGGGGATACGCAGTATTTT. It translates to CASNRNFGDTQYF. The V gene is TRBV5-1, the J gene TRBJ2-3; D gene uncertain. Deletions cut 6 bases from V and 6 bases from J, with 14 bases between. This CDR3 has 13 residues. Germline CDR1 SGHRS, CDR2 YFSETQ. Drawing the rest from reference TRBV5-1 and TRBJ2-3, the complete variable domain is KAGVTQTPRYLIKTRGQQVTLSCSPISGHRSVSWYQQTPGQGLQFLFEYFSETQRNKGNFPGRFSGRQFSNSRSEMNVSTLELGDSALYLCASNRNFGDTQYFGPGTRLTVL.

V gene TRBV10-3 combines with J gene TRBJ1-2, with 9 positions matching TRBD1. There are 14 residues in the CDR3. The V and J ends lost 5 bases and 6 bases, in that order; junction bases with no gene match: 7. Germline values: CDR1 ENHRY, CDR2 SYGVKD. The chain's CDR3 is CAISRQGGRDGYTF. The DNA of the CDR3 is TGTGCCATCAGTCGACAGGGGGGCAGAGATGGCTACACCTTC.

In this sample, this clone turned up once. J is TRBJ2-7 and V is TRBV19; 8 bases map to TRBD1. There are 14 residues in the CDR3. The V and J ends lost 3 bases and 5 bases, in that order; junction bases with no gene match: 6. Germline V gene sequence: CDR1 LNHDA, CDR2 SQIVND (reference sequence). The CDR3 here is CASSIRPGGHEQYF. The DNA of the CDR3 is TGTGCCAGTAGTATCCGGCCAGGGGGCCACGAGCAGTACTTC.

The chain is built from TRBV11-2 and TRBJ2-7; 11 bases are shared with TRBD2. V lost 5 bases and J lost 3; bases outside the gene matches: 6. Germline CDR1 is SGHAT and CDR2 is FQNNGV. The CDR3 has 15 amino acids. This CDR3 reads CASSQPTSGSYEQYF. In DNA, the CDR3 is TGTGCCAGCAGCCAACCAACTAGCGGGAGCTACGAGCAGTACTTC.

The V call is TRBV18, the J call TRBJ2-7; D is possibly TRBD2 (8 bases). CDR3 size: 17 residues. Germline assignment: CDR1 KGHSH and CDR2 LQKENI. V was shortened by 3 bases and J by 3 bases, with 21 bases between the two germline ends. The CDR3 loop is CASSPGQAGTRFYEQYF. In nucleotides, the CDR3 is TGTGCCAGCTCACCCGGACAGGCCGGGACTAGGTTCTACGAGCAGTACTTC.

The rearrangement uses TRBV25-1 and TRBJ2-1; possibly TRBD2 for D (5 bases). Between the trimmed V and J ends, which lost 5 bases and 12 bases, there was a span of 14 bases. The CDR3 has 12 amino acids. In germline, CDR1 is MGHDK, CDR2 SYGVNS. In nucleotides, the CDR3 is TGTGCCAGCAGTCCAAGGGAGACGGTGCAGTTCTTC. Translation: CASSPRETVQFF.

V is TRBV18 and J is TRBJ1-1; 8 bases match TRBD1. Germline values: CDR1 KGHSH, CDR2 LQKENI. This CDR3 region has 16 residues. V lost 0 bases to trimming and J lost 2 bases; unmatched junction nucleotides: 5. The CDR3 here is CASSPPGQVDNTEAFF. The CDR3 DNA reads TGTGCCAGCTCACCACCGGGACAGGTCGATAACACTGAAGCTTTCTTT.

This chain joins TRBV5-1 and TRBJ2-2, with a tentative D call TRBD2 (5 bases). Per germline, CDR1 SGHRS and CDR2 YFSETQ. CDR3 length: 15 residues. V gave up 5 bases and J gave up 2 bases, with 13 bases separating them. This CDR3 is CASSSAFGNTGELFF. CDR3 nucleotide sequence: TGCGCCAGCAGTAGCGCCTTCGGAAACACCGGGGAGCTGTTTTTT. Variable domain in full (rest from reference TRBV5-1 and TRBJ2-2): KAGVTQTPRYLIKTRGQQVTLSCSPISGHRSVSWYQQTPGQGLQFLFEYFSETQRNKGNFPGRFSGRQFSNSRSEMNVSTLELGDSALYLCASSSAFGNTGELFFGEGSRLTVL.

This clone was seen only once. The chain has TRBV7-6 and TRBJ2-7; 7 positions match TRBD2. The CDR3 contains 15 residues. V shed 5 bases and J 1 base; nucleotides not matched to a gene: 8. Germline loops: CDR1 SGHVS, CDR2 FNYEAQ. CDR3 sequence: CASSPGSGESYEQYF. The CDR3 DNA reads TGTGCCAGCAGCCCTGGGAGCGGGGAGTCCTACGAGCAGTACTTC.

CDR3 protein: CASSPTPQGNEQYF. CDR3 sequence (DNA): TGTGCCAGCTCACCAACCCCTCAGGGGAACGAGCAGTACTTC. The chain joins TRBV18 to TRBJ2-7, with D possibly being TRBD1 (6 bases). The CDR3 is 14 amino acids. V lost 2 bases to trimming and J lost 5 bases, with 13 bases between them. Germline values: CDR1 KGHSH, CDR2 LQKENI.

V is TRBV7-9 and J is TRBJ1-4; 8 nucleotides match TRBD1. CDR3 length: 16 amino acids. Per the germline V gene, CDR1 is SEHNR and CDR2 is FQNEAQ (reference sequence). V was pared by 0 bases and J by 7 bases, with 7 bases of the junction left unmatched. The CDR3 DNA is TGTGCCAGCAGCTTAGCGCAGGGACAGGCAGCTGAAAAACTGTTTTTT. Translated: CASSLAQGQAAEKLFF.

The chain links TRBV29-1 to TRBJ1-3; no clear D gene. The germline V gene encodes CDR1 SQVTM and CDR2 ANQGSEA. The CDR3 has 13 amino acids. V was shortened by 4 bases and J by 0 bases, with 7 bases between the two germline ends. CDR3 amino acids: CSVGQFSGNTIYF. The DNA of the CDR3 is TGCAGCGTTGGGCAGTTCTCTGGAAACACCATATATTTT.

The gene calls are TRBV7-8 and TRBJ2-7, with D possibly TRBD2 on 6 matching bases. V lost 1 base and J lost 2, with 12 bases in between. Per the germline V gene, CDR1 is SGHVS and CDR2 is FQNEAQ. This CDR3 is 15 amino acids long. The chain's CDR3 is CASSLVGRGAYEQYF. Written as DNA, the CDR3 is TGTGCCAGCAGCTTAGTTGGGCGGGGAGCCTACGAGCAGTACTTC. The whole variable domain, remainder taken from reference TRBV7-8 and TRBJ2-7, is GAGVSQSPRYKVAKRGQDVALRCDPISGHVSLFWYQQALGQGPEFLTYFQNEAQLDKSGLPSDRFFAERPEGSVSTLKIQRTQQEDSAVYLCASSLVGRGAYEQYFGPGTRLTVT.

J is TRBJ2-2 and V is TRBV27; 10 bases agree with TRBD2. Germline lookup yields CDR1 MNHEY and CDR2 SMNVEV (reference sequence). The CDR3 is made up of 17 amino acids. The trim removed 5 bases at V and 2 bases at J, leaving 8 bases unmatched. The CDR3: CASSPRSGRRNTGELFF. CDR3 coding DNA: TGTGCCAGCAGTCCGCGTAGCGGGAGGAGAAACACCGGGGAGCTGTTTTTT.

The chain has TRBV19 and TRBJ2-7; 7 bases are shared with TRBD1. The CDR3 length is 17 residues. Germline V gives CDR1 LNHDA, CDR2 SQIVND (reference sequence). The V gene end was trimmed by 4 bases and the J gene end by 4 bases; junction bases not matched to a gene: 16. The DNA of the CDR3 is TGTGCCAGTAGTAGCCAGACAGGGCGAGGGACGCCATACGAGCAGTACTTC. Its translation: CASSSQTGRGTPYEQYF. Together with reference TRBV19 and TRBJ2-7, the CDR3 gives the full variable domain: DGGITQSPKYLFRKEGQNVTLSCEQNLNHDAMYWYRQDPGQGLRLIYYSQIVNDFQKGDIAEGYSVSREKKESFPLTVTSAQKNPTAFYLCASSSQTGRGTPYEQYFGPGTRLTVT.

The rearrangement links TRBV2 to TRBJ1-5; D is ambiguous. The CDR3 is 13 residues long. Germline V CDR1 and CDR2: SNHLY, FYNNEI. Trimming removed 7 bases from V and 1 base from J, with 8 bases in between. The CDR3 spells CASTGNSNQPQHF. CDR3 bases: TGTGCCAGCACCGGGAACAGCAATCAGCCCCAGCATTTT.